A single sample is the source of the 23 T cell receptor beta chains below, sequenced in a study of blood T cell repertoires in COVID-19. The assay was immunoSEQ multiplex PCR, and TCRdb's table has in-frame clones only and misses some. The sample shows 150,000 to 200,000 clones, about 86% of them seen only once. Specimen: peripheral blood. These receptor sequences come from a middle-aged man with active or convalescent COVID-19.

This chain links TRBV6-5 with TRBJ2-3; 8 positions match TRBD2. The CDR3 has 16 amino acids. Per the germline V gene, CDR1 is MNHEY and CDR2 is SVGAGI. The V and J ends lost 0 bases and 2 bases, in that order; junction bases with no gene match: 4. This CDR3 is CASSYSVAGTTDTQYF. CDR3 DNA sequence: TGTGCCAGCAGTTACTCTGTAGCGGGGACCACAGATACGCAGTATTTT.

This clone was seen a few times. V is TRBV20-1 and J is TRBJ1-5, with D tentatively TRBD1 (5 bases). The CDR3 covers 16 residues. CDR1 is DFQATT and CDR2 is SNEGSKA in the germline V gene (reference sequence). Between the trimmed V and J ends, which lost 3 bases and 0 bases, there was a span of 15 bases. The CDR3 loop is CSASKRGSYSNQPQHF. The DNA for the CDR3 is TGCAGTGCTAGTAAAAGGGGCAGCTATAGCAATCAGCCCCAGCATTTT.

This sequence joins TRBV6-5 and TRBJ1-2; 7 bases agree with TRBD1. Germline loops: CDR1 MNHEY, CDR2 SVGAGI. The V and J ends lost 6 bases and 2 bases, in that order; junction bases with no gene match: 9. CDR3 length equals 15 residues. The CDR3 sequence: CASSPPGQTNYGYTF. The CDR3 DNA sequence: TGTGCCAGCAGCCCCCCGGGACAGACCAACTATGGCTACACCTTC.

The chain employs TRBV3-1 (or the pseudogene TRBV3-2) and TRBJ1-2; 12 nucleotides agree with TRBD1. V dropped 9 bases and J dropped 5; count of bases not matched to a gene: 10. The CDR3 sequence is 15 residues long. The germline CDR1 and CDR2 sequences are LGHDT and YNNKEL (reference sequence). The CDR3 sequence: CASAVTGQGAYGYTF. The DNA of the CDR3 is TGTGCCAGTGCCGTTACGGGACAGGGGGCGTATGGCTACACCTTC.

The chain joins TRBV9 to TRBJ1-6; 10 bases line up with TRBD1. The CDR3 totals 14 residues. CDR1 SGDLS and CDR2 YYNGEE come from the germline V gene. V dropped 6 bases and J dropped 9; count of bases not matched to a gene: 6. Here the CDR3 reads CASTPGQGISPLHF. CDR3 nucleotide sequence: TGTGCCAGCACCCCGGGACAGGGGATTTCACCCCTCCACTTT.

The chain uses TRBV5-1 and TRBJ1-3, with 9 bases fitting TRBD1. V was pared by 6 bases and J by 6 bases, with 4 bases of the junction left unmatched. The germline V gene has CDR1 SGHRS and CDR2 YFSETQ. The CDR3 spans 13 residues. The CDR3 region has the DNA TGCGCCAGCACGGGACAGGGAGAAAACACCATATATTTT. Its translation is CASTGQGENTIYF.

This sequence joins TRBV2 and TRBJ1-2; 9 nucleotides line up with TRBD1. In germline, CDR1 is SNHLY, CDR2 FYNNEI. This CDR3 is 16 amino acids long. Unmatched junction bases numbered 15, after V lost 5 bases and J lost 8 bases. CDR3 residues: CASSLRPRGQGLGYTF. The CDR3 nucleotides read TGTGCCAGCAGTTTACGTCCGAGGGGACAGGGCTTGGGCTACACCTTC.

The rearrangement joins TRBV27 to TRBJ2-2; TRBD1 aligns across 12 bases. J was trimmed by 7 bases and V by 6 bases; bases with no gene match: 6. This CDR3 region has 15 residues. Germline CDR1 MNHEY, CDR2 SMNVEV (reference sequence). The CDR3, as DNA: TGTGCCAGCAGATCCGGGACAGGGGGCTTCGGGGAGCTGTTTTTT. Its translation: CASRSGTGGFGELFF.

V and J are TRBV19 and TRBJ1-5; TRBD1 is a possible D gene (5 bases). This CDR3 is 12 amino acids long. Germline V gene data show CDR1 as LNHDA and CDR2 as SQIVND (reference sequence). Trimming pared 7 bases from V and 7 bases from J, leaving 11 bases between. CDR3 region: CASTTDRQPQHF. In nucleotides, the CDR3 is TGTGCCAGTACTACCGACAGACAGCCCCAGCATTTT.

This sequence joins TRBV7-7 and TRBJ2-3; 8 nucleotides align to TRBD1. The germline V gene encodes CDR1 SSHAT and CDR2 FNYEAQ (reference sequence). The CDR3 consists of 14 residues. Trimming at V came to 4 bases and at J to 0 bases, leaving 0 bases not matched to a gene. The CDR3 coding sequence is TGTGCCAGCAGCTGGGACAGGAGCACAGATACGCAGTATTTT. Its protein product is CASSWDRSTDTQYF.

The chain recombines TRBV2 with TRBJ1-2; the D gene is possibly TRBD1 (5 bases). Trimming stripped 5 bases from V and 2 bases from J, with 9 bases between. The germline V gene has CDR1 SNHLY and CDR2 FYNNEI. The CDR3 sequence is 13 residues long. CDR3 sequence reads: CASSSDSNYGYTF. CDR3 DNA sequence: TGTGCCAGCAGTTCCGACAGCAACTATGGCTACACCTTC.

This clone was seen just once. The chain joins TRBV3-1 (or the pseudogene TRBV3-2) to TRBJ1-4; 7 nucleotides agree with TRBD1. The V segment lost 1 base and the J segment 8 bases; nucleotides outside the gene matches: 7. This CDR3 has 15 amino acids. Germline V CDR1 and CDR2: LGHDT, YNNKEL (reference sequence). This chain's CDR3 is CASSQVYRGYEKLFF. Here the CDR3 DNA reads TGTGCCAGCAGCCAAGTCTACAGGGGTTACGAAAAACTGTTTTTT.

The chain employs TRBV4-1 and TRBJ2-2, with a tentative D call TRBD2 (5 bases). The V end lost 5 bases, the J end lost 5 bases, and 12 bases lay between the germline ends. This CDR3 spans 14 amino acids. CDR1 MGHRA and CDR2 YSYEKL come from the germline V gene. The CDR3 DNA sequence: TGCGCCAGCAGCTCCCGGGGTCGTACCGGGGAGCTGTTTTTT. It yields the protein CASSSRGRTGELFF.

Comment on this clone: The same CDR3 is also encoded by other DNA sequences in this sample. The rearrangement links TRBV5-1 to TRBJ1-1; TRBD1 agrees at 7 bases. CDR3 length: 16 residues. V gave up 0 bases and J gave up 1 base; unmatched junction bases: 6. Germline-derived CDR1 and CDR2 are SGHRS and YFSETQ. Here the CDR3 reads CASSLGQGVENTEAFF. The CDR3 DNA follows: TGCGCCAGCAGCTTGGGCCAGGGGGTTGAGAACACTGAAGCTTTCTTT.

The V and J genes are TRBV6-5 and TRBJ2-7, with D maybe TRBD1 (6 bases). Germline lookup yields CDR1 MNHEY and CDR2 SVGAGI. The CDR3 totals 14 residues. V was trimmed by 5 bases and J by 4 bases, leaving 15 bases between them. CDR3 sequence: CASSNRVGGYEQYF. The CDR3 nucleotides read TGTGCCAGCAGTAACAGGGTAGGGGGATACGAGCAGTACTTC.

The gene calls are TRBV5-6 and TRBJ2-1; the D gene is possibly TRBD1 (5 bases). From germline, CDR1 is SGHDT and CDR2 YYEEEE. The CDR3 covers 14 residues. Trimming removed 4 bases at V and 0 bases at J, with 8 bases between. DNA of the CDR3: TGTGCCAGCAGCGGGGCTAACTCCTACAATGAGCAGTTCTTC. It yields the protein CASSGANSYNEQFF.

The rearrangement links TRBV28 to TRBJ2-3; possible D gene TRBD2, 5 bases. Germline lookup yields CDR1 MDHEN and CDR2 SYDVKM. This CDR3 contains 15 residues. Trimming removed 4 bases from V and 2 bases from J, with 13 bases in between. The CDR3 is CASSSPYGLTDTQYF. The DNA for the CDR3 is TGTGCCAGCAGTTCCCCCTACGGACTCACAGATACGCAGTATTTT.

The chain recombines TRBV19 with TRBJ1-1; the match to TRBD1 covers 8 bases. Germline-derived CDR1 and CDR2 are LNHDA and SQIVND (reference sequence). The CDR3 sequence is 15 residues long. Trimming cost V 6 bases and J 4 bases; bases outside gene matches: 10. CDR3 bases: TGTGCCAGTAGGGACAGGGTGACTTTTCGCACTGAAGCTTTCTTT. Translated: CASRDRVTFRTEAFF.

Remarks on this clone: Distinct nucleotide sequences in the sample also encode this CDR3. V and J are TRBV12-3 or TRBV12-4 and TRBJ1-2; maybe TRBD1 (5 bases). The CDR3 loop spans 13 amino acids. Deletions cut 1 base from V and 7 bases from J, with 10 bases between. CDR3 DNA: TGTGCCAGCAGTTTAGGGCAGGGAGGTGGCTACACCTTC. This encodes CASSLGQGGGYTF.

In this sample, this clone turned up once. This chain joins TRBV6-1 and TRBJ1-5; a possible D gene is TRBD1 (5 bases). The germline V gene encodes CDR1 MNHNS and CDR2 SASEGT. This CDR3 is built from 16 residues. V lost 3 bases and J 6 bases, leaving 18 bases between the germline ends. CDR3 DNA sequence: TGTGCCAGCAGTGACCAGGGTCTCCCGGGGGGTCAGCCCCAGCATTTT. Its translation: CASSDQGLPGGQPQHF.

This clone appeared a few times. The chain employs TRBV2 and TRBJ2-7; TRBD1 agrees at 7 bases. Trimming took 8 bases from V and 1 from J; bases not matched to a gene: 8. Germline V gives CDR1 SNHLY, CDR2 FYNNEI. The CDR3 consists of 14 residues. CDR3 sequence reads: CASVEGQMSYEQYF. CDR3 in DNA: TGTGCCAGCGTTGAGGGACAGATGTCCTACGAGCAGTACTTC.

This clone was observed once. The V call is TRBV30, the J call TRBJ2-3, with TRBD1 as a possible D gene (6 bases). CDR1 and CDR2 from the germline V gene are GTSNPN and SVGIG (reference sequence). Trimming stripped 3 bases from V and 3 bases from J, with 19 bases between. This CDR3 has 16 amino acids. As DNA, the CDR3 is TGTGCCTGGAGACTCCCAGTAGGCAGGGGTACAGATACGCAGTATTTT. Translated, it gives CAWRLPVGRGTDTQYF.

The chain uses TRBV15 and TRBJ1-3; a weak D match, TRBD1 (6 bases). There are 15 residues in the CDR3. With 0 bases removed from V and 2 bases from J, the gap between germline ends came to 8 bases. The germline CDR1 and CDR2 sequences are LNHNV and YYDKDF (reference sequence). The CDR3 is CATSRDQGPGNTIYF. The CDR3 nucleotides read TGTGCCACCAGCAGAGACCAGGGGCCTGGAAACACCATATATTTT.